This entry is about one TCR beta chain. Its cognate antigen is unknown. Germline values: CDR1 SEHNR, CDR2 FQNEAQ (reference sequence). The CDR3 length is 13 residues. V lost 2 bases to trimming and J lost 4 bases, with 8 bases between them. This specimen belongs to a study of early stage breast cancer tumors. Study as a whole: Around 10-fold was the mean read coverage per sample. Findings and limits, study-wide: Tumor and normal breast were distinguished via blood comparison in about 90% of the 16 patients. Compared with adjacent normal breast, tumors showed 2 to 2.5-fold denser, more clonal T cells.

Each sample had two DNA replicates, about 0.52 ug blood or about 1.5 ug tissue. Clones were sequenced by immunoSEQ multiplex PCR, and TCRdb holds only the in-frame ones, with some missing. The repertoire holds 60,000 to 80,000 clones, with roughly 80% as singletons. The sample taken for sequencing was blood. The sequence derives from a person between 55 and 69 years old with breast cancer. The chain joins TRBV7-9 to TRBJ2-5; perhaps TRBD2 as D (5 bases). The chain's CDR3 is CASSLSSRETQYF. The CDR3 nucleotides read TGTGCCAGCAGCTTATCTAGCCGAGAGACCCAGTACTTC. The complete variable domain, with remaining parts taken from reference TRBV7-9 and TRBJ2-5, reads DTGVSQNPRHKITKRGQNVTFRCDPISEHNRLYWYRQTLGQGPEFLTYFQNEAQLEKSRLLSDRFSAERPKGSFSTLEIQRTEQGDSAMYLCASSLSSRETQYFGPGTRLLVL.